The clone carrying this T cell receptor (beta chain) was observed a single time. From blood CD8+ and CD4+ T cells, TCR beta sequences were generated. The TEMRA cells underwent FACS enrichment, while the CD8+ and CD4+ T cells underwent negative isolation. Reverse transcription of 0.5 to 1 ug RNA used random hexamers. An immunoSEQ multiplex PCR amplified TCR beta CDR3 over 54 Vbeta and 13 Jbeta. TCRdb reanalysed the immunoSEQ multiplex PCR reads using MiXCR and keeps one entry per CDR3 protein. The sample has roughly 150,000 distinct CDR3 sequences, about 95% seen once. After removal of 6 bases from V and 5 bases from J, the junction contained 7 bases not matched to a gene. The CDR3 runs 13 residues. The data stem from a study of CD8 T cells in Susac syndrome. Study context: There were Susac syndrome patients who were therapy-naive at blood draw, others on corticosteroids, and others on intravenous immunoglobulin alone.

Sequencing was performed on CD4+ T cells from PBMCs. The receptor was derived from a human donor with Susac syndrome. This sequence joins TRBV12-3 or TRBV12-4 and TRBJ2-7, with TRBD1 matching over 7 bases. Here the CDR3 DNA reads TGTGCCAGCAGACCCGGTAGGGGGCACGAGCAGTACTTC. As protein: CASRPGRGHEQYF.